The 32 T cell receptor beta chains in this list originate from one sample, sequenced in a study of blood T cell repertoires in COVID-19. Repertoires were generated with immunoSEQ multiplex PCR, while TCRdb's copy carries only in-frame clones and drops some. The data show 120,000 or so clones, around three quarters seen once. Source material: peripheral blood. All receptors come from a man aged 40-55 years with active or convalescent COVID-19.

V and J are TRBV21-1 and TRBJ2-2; the table names TRBD1, a call not compared with the DNA. TRBV21-1 is recorded as a pseudogene. The CDR3 spans 16 residues. CDR3 coding DNA: TGTGCCAGCAGCAAAGAACGAGGTGGGGGCGACCGGGGAGCTGTTTTT. This translates into CASSKERGGGDRGAVF.

The chain combines TRBV6-5 with TRBJ1-3; TRBD1 aligns across 11 bases. Per germline, CDR1 MNHEY and CDR2 SVGAGI. The CDR3 is made up of 15 amino acids. With 7 bases clipped from V and 8 bases from J, the junction kept 10 bases outside the gene matches. DNA for the CDR3: TGTGCCAGCAATCAAAAGGGACAGGGGGTCCACACCATATATTTT. It yields the protein CASNQKGQGVHTIYF.

The genes are TRBV6-5 and TRBJ1-2; 10 bases agree with TRBD1. The CDR3 extends over 13 amino acids. Trimming cost V 6 bases and J 5 bases; bases outside gene matches: 3. Germline V gene data show CDR1 as MNHEY and CDR2 as SVGAGI. The CDR3 sequence: CASSDRGRYGYTF. In DNA, the CDR3 is TGTGCCAGCAGCGACAGGGGGCGGTATGGCTACACCTTC.

The V call is TRBV15, the J call TRBJ1-1; no definite D call. Deletions cut 2 bases from V and 6 bases from J, with 13 bases between. Germline V gene lookup returns CDR1 LNHNV and CDR2 YYDKDF (reference sequence). This CDR3 is built from 14 residues. CDR3 sequence reads: CATSRTRGSAEAFF. Written as DNA, the CDR3 is TGTGCCACCAGCAGAACACGGGGAAGCGCTGAAGCTTTCTTT.

The genes are TRBV6-1 and TRBJ1-1; 10 positions match TRBD1. The germline V gene has CDR1 MNHNS and CDR2 SASEGT. This CDR3 has 16 amino acids. The V gene end was trimmed by 4 bases and the J gene end by 1 base; junction bases not matched to a gene: 6. The CDR3 protein is CASSVAGQGTNTEAFF. DNA of the CDR3: TGTGCCAGCAGTGTGGCGGGACAGGGGACGAACACTGAAGCTTTCTTT.

J is TRBJ2-7 and V is TRBV23-1; D is possibly TRBD2 (7 bases). TRBV23-1 is an ORF, and what it does is uncertain. This CDR3 has 15 residues. V lost 8 bases, J lost 0 bases, and 17 bases lay in between. This chain's CDR3 is CASRLAGANSYEQYF. The CDR3 DNA reads TGCGCCAGCCGGCTCGCGGGGGCAAACTCCTACGAGCAGTACTTC.

This clone was seen a single time. The chain has TRBV30 and TRBJ1-6, with D maybe TRBD1 (6 bases). The germline V gene has CDR1 GTSNPN and CDR2 SVGIG (reference sequence). The CDR3 is 13 amino acids. V was cut by 0 bases and J by 7 bases, with 7 bases left in between. The DNA for the CDR3 is TGTGCCTGGAGTGTTACAGGGAATTCACCCCTCCACTTT. Residues: CAWSVTGNSPLHF.

The CDR3 is CASSPGGYGELFF. The DNA for the CDR3 is TGTGCCAGCAGCCCGGGGGGTTACGGGGAGCTGTTTTTT. The V call is TRBV7-2, the J call TRBJ2-2; the match to TRBD2 covers 7 bases. This CDR3 is built from 13 residues. Germline V CDR1 and CDR2: SGHTA, FQGNSA. V dropped 5 bases and J dropped 7; count of bases not matched to a gene: 4.

The rearrangement links TRBV5-1 to TRBJ2-7; 9 positions agree with TRBD1. With V trimmed by 4 bases and J by 4 bases, 9 bases remained unmatched. The CDR3 is made up of 15 amino acids. Germline values: CDR1 SGHRS, CDR2 YFSETQ. CDR3 region: CASSPAAGQGYEQYF. The CDR3 coding sequence is TGCGCCAGCAGCCCAGCAGCGGGACAGGGTTACGAGCAGTACTTC. Full variable domain (outside the CDR3, taken from reference TRBV5-1 and TRBJ2-7): KAGVTQTPRYLIKTRGQQVTLSCSPISGHRSVSWYQQTPGQGLQFLFEYFSETQRNKGNFPGRFSGRQFSNSRSEMNVSTLELGDSALYLCASSPAAGQGYEQYFGPGTRLTVT.

This rearrangement joins TRBV7-9 to TRBJ1-5; tentatively, D is TRBD1 (6 bases). The CDR3 length is 15 residues. Germline CDR1 reads SEHNR; CDR2 reads FQNEAQ (reference sequence). V dropped 1 base and J dropped 4 bases, with 11 bases sitting between them. This CDR3 is CASSLEGGGNQPQHF. CDR3 sequence (DNA): TGTGCCAGCAGCTTAGAGGGGGGAGGGAATCAGCCCCAGCATTTT.

The chain employs TRBV18 and TRBJ1-4; 8 bases are a match to TRBD1. In germline, CDR1 is KGHSH, CDR2 LQKENI. The CDR3 is 13 amino acids. J gave up 8 bases and V 5 bases, and 4 bases lay outside the gene matches. The CDR3 region is CASSGTGQEKLFF. The CDR3 DNA reads TGTGCCAGCTCAGGGACAGGCCAAGAAAAACTGTTTTTT.

This chain joins TRBV29-1 and TRBJ1-1; 10 positions match TRBD1. Germline V gives CDR1 SQVTM, CDR2 ANQGSEA. The V segment lost 0 bases and the J segment 1 base; nucleotides outside the gene matches: 5. The CDR3 sequence is 16 residues long. CDR3 bases: TGCAGCGTTGAAGATCTGGGACAGGGGAGGAACACTGAAGCTTTCTTT. Residues: CSVEDLGQGRNTEAFF.

The V call is TRBV5-1, the J call TRBJ1-3, with 7 bases fitting TRBD1. Trimming took 7 bases from V and 2 from J; bases not matched to a gene: 9. The CDR3 contains 15 residues. Germline loops: CDR1 SGHRS, CDR2 YFSETQ. CDR3 nucleotide sequence: TGCGCCAGCTCCTTACAGGGGTCGACTGGAAACACCATATATTTT. Its protein product is CASSLQGSTGNTIYF.

This clone has only one observation. The V call is TRBV20-1, the J call TRBJ1-2; no reliable D call. The CDR3 totals 10 residues. Germline loops: CDR1 DFQATT, CDR2 SNEGSKA (reference sequence). Trimming pared 6 bases from V and 6 bases from J, leaving 8 bases between. The CDR3 nucleotides are TGCAGTGCAATCAGCGATGGCTACACCTTC. It encodes CSAISDGYTF.

The chain is built from TRBV6-6 and TRBJ2-1; TRBD2 aligns across 11 bases. From germline, CDR1 is MNHNY and CDR2 SVGAGI (reference sequence). The CDR3 loop spans 15 amino acids. The junction had 5 bases not matched to a gene; V was cut back by 6 bases and J by 4 bases. CDR3 in amino acids: CASRPTSGSYNEQFF. The CDR3 nucleotides are TGTGCCAGCAGGCCTACTAGCGGGAGTTACAATGAGCAGTTCTTC.

This clone was seen at least ten times. The chain is built from TRBV2 and TRBJ2-7; weak D call: TRBD2 (5 bases). The V gene lost 2 bases and the J gene lost 9 bases, with 11 bases spanning the gap. This CDR3 is 12 amino acids long. Germline CDR1 and CDR2: SNHLY and FYNNEI. The CDR3, as DNA: TGTGCCAGCAGTGAATTGGGGAGTGGGCAGTACTTC. It specifies CASSELGSGQYF. Full variable domain (rest looked up from reference TRBV2 and TRBJ2-7): EPEVTQTPSHQVTQMGQEVILRCVPISNHLYFYWYRQILGQKVEFLVSFYNNEISEKSEIFDDQFSVERPDGSNFTLKIRSTKLEDSAMYFCASSELGSGQYFGPGTRLTVT.

The J gene is TRBJ2-7, the V gene TRBV11-3, with 12 bases lining up with TRBD1. The CDR3 contains 15 residues. V lost 2 bases, J lost 6 bases, and 5 bases stayed unmatched. Germline CDR1 and CDR2: SGHNT and YENEEA. CDR3 protein: CASSLSGTGGGEQYF. The CDR3 DNA sequence: TGTGCCAGCAGCTTATCCGGGACAGGGGGCGGCGAGCAGTACTTC.

The chain employs TRBV30 and TRBJ2-2; no definite D call. The germline V gene has CDR1 GTSNPN and CDR2 SVGIG (reference sequence). CDR3 size: 12 residues. Trimming cost V 2 bases and J 8 bases, with 9 bases left between them. The CDR3 DNA is TGTGCCTGGAGTTTTTCTCTTGGGGAGCTGTTTTTT. Translation: CAWSFSLGELFF.

The chain joins TRBV5-1 to TRBJ2-5; 8 nucleotides line up with TRBD1. V gave up 5 bases and J gave up 5 bases; unmatched junction bases: 11. The length of the CDR3 is 15 residues. Germline assignment: CDR1 SGHRS and CDR2 YFSETQ. The CDR3 here is CASSFQGAPEETQYF. The CDR3 nucleotides read TGCGCCAGCAGTTTTCAGGGGGCGCCTGAGGAGACCCAGTACTTC.

V usage is TRBV12-3 or TRBV12-4 and J usage is TRBJ1-3; D is uncertain. CDR3 length: 8 residues. Between the trimmed V and J ends, which lost 5 bases and 14 bases, there was a span of 4 bases. Here the CDR3 reads CASSRVYF. The CDR3 bases are TGTGCCAGCAGTCGAGTATATTTT.

Concerning this clone itself: The junction departs from the called germline gene at one end, perhaps through a read error. The CDR3 DNA reads as TGTGCCAGCTTCGGGGACAGGGGGCAATACTACGGCTACACCTTC. It is translated as CASFGDRGQYYGYTF. This chain uses TRBV28 with TRBJ1-2; TRBD1 aligns across 12 bases. The germline CDR1 and CDR2 sequences are MDHEN and SYDVKM. This CDR3 is built from 15 residues.

This sequence joins TRBV3-1 (or the pseudogene TRBV3-2) and TRBJ2-3; 10 bases are shared with TRBD2. The CDR3 contains 16 residues. Looked up from germline, CDR1 is LGHDT and CDR2 is YNNKEL (reference sequence). Trimming removed 4 bases from V and 5 bases from J; junction bases left unmatched: 9. The CDR3 bases are TGTGCCAGCAGCCGAACCGGGACTAGCGTCGGAGATACGCAGTATTTT. Residues: CASSRTGTSVGDTQYF.

DNA for the CDR3: TGTGCCATCAGTGAGGCAGGGGATAATGAAAAACTGTTTTTT. As protein: CAISEAGDNEKLFF. The chain combines TRBV10-3 with TRBJ1-4; TRBD1 might be the D (6 bases). V shed 2 bases and J shed 4 bases, with 8 bases lying between them. The CDR3 is 14 residues long. The germline gives CDR1 ENHRY, CDR2 SYGVKD.

The chain carries TRBV24-1 and TRBJ2-3; D is perhaps TRBD2 (5 bases). CDR3 size: 16 residues. The V gene's germline CDR1 is KGHDR and CDR2 SFDVKD. V lost 2 bases to trimming and J lost 2 bases, with 13 bases between them. CDR3 coding DNA: TGTGCCACCAGTGATTCCGACGGGGAAATCACAGATACGCAGTATTTT. This sequence encodes CATSDSDGEITDTQYF.

The gene calls are TRBV12-3 or TRBV12-4 and TRBJ1-5; D is undetermined. CDR3 length: 13 residues. V gave up 4 bases and J gave up 7 bases, with 11 bases separating them. This CDR3 reads CASSSHEWQPQHF. The CDR3 DNA sequence: TGTGCCAGCAGTTCCCACGAGTGGCAGCCCCAGCATTTT.

This sequence joins TRBV5-1 and TRBJ2-2; TRBD2 matches at 10 bases. The V and J ends lost 6 bases and 1 base, in that order; junction bases with no gene match: 3. This CDR3 has 15 amino acids. In germline, CDR1 is SGHRS, CDR2 YFSETQ. This CDR3 reads CASKGLAENTGELFF. CDR3 bases: TGCGCCAGCAAAGGACTAGCGGAGAACACCGGGGAGCTGTTTTTT.

V is TRBV19 and J is TRBJ2-3, with 9 bases fitting TRBD2. The CDR3 spans 20 residues. Germline CDR1 reads LNHDA; CDR2 reads SQIVND (reference sequence). The trim removed 4 bases at V and 1 base at J, leaving 18 bases unmatched. CDR3 region: CASSRLSGGPAISRTDTQYF. The CDR3 bases are TGTGCCAGTAGTAGACTAAGCGGGGGGCCTGCTATTTCACGCACAGATACGCAGTATTTT.

This clone was seen only a few times. V gene TRBV27 combines with J gene TRBJ2-1; D possibly corresponds to TRBD1 (6 bases). The germline V gene encodes CDR1 MNHEY and CDR2 SMNVEV (reference sequence). The CDR3 is 13 amino acids. Trimming took off 2 bases at V and 7 bases at J, with 9 bases between the two ends. The DNA for the CDR3 is TGTGCCAGCAGTTTAGGGACACTTAATGAGCAGTTCTTC. Translated, it gives CASSLGTLNEQFF.

This clone occurred a few times. This chain joins TRBV14 and TRBJ1-6; 7 bases agree with TRBD1. Germline V gene data show CDR1 as SGHDN and CDR2 as FVKESK. This CDR3 has 16 amino acids. The J segment lost 7 bases and the V segment lost 5 bases, leaving 11 bases of the junction unmatched. DNA of the CDR3: TGTGCCAGCAGCACCCGACAGGGCGCTGGGAATTCACCCCTCCACTTT. It is translated as CASSTRQGAGNSPLHF.

This chain connects TRBV7-8 to TRBJ1-3, with unresolved D. CDR1 is SGHVS and CDR2 is FQNEAQ in the germline V gene. This CDR3 region has 15 residues. The V gene lost 3 bases and the J gene lost 0 bases, with 9 bases spanning the gap. The DNA of the CDR3 is TGTGCCAGCAGCTTTAAGGGAGGCTCTGGAAACACCATATATTTT. The encoded protein is CASSFKGGSGNTIYF.

The rearrangement joins TRBV5-4 to TRBJ1-1; a weak D match, TRBD1 (5 bases). Trimming took 5 bases from V and 1 from J, leaving 15 bases between them. The CDR3 spans 15 residues. CDR1 is SGHNT and CDR2 is YYREEE in the germline V gene (reference sequence). The CDR3 DNA is TGTGCCAGCAGTGTCCCGAGACAGCAGAACACTGAAGCTTTCTTT. Its translation is CASSVPRQQNTEAFF.

V is TRBV12-3 or TRBV12-4 and J is TRBJ1-2; D gene unclear. Trimming left V 3 bases short and J 8 bases short, with 13 bases between. The CDR3 sequence is 13 residues long. This CDR3 is CASSFRGNGGYTF. DNA for the CDR3: TGTGCCAGCAGTTTCCGGGGTAACGGCGGCTACACCTTC.